This TCR beta chain was found in a study of blood T cell repertoires in COVID-19. Overall study context: Sites across the United States, Italy and Spain contributed samples from acute and convalescent COVID-19.

The CDR3 is 18 residues long. Per germline, CDR1 SGHDT and CDR2 YYEEEE. The germline V and J ends were trimmed by 4 bases and 0 bases, with 19 bases remaining between them. In the study's own analysis: Estimation of nucleated cell counts was performed using reference gene primer amplification. Produced via immunoSEQ multiplex PCR; TCRdb's table is partial and in-frame only. V and J calls and clone size follow that table, whereas D and trimming were derived from the DNA. The sample contains 70,000 to 85,000 clones, roughly four fifths of which appear only once. This sequence was found in a human donor in a cohort sampled during active COVID-19. The rearrangement uses TRBV5-6 and TRBJ1-4; D may be TRBD1 (5 bases). Sequencing input: peripheral blood. The CDR3 loop reads CASSGASGESSTNEKLFF. DNA of the CDR3: TGTGCCAGCAGCGGGGCGTCAGGCGAGAGTTCAACTAATGAAAAACTGTTTTTT.